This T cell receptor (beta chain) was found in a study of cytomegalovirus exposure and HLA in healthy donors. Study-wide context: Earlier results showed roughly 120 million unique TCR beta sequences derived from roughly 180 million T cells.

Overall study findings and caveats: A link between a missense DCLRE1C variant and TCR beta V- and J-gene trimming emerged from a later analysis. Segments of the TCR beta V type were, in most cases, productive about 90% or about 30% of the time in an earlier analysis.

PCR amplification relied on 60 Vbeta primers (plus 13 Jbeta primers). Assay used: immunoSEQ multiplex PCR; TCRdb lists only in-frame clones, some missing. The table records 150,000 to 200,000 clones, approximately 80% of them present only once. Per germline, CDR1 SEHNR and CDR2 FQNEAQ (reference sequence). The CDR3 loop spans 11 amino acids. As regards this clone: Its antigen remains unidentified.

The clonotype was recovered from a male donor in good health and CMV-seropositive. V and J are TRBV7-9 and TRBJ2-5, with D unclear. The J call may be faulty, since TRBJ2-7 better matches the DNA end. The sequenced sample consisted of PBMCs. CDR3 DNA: TGTGCCAGCAGTGATACCTACGAGCAGTACTTC. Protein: CASSDTYEQYF.